This TCR beta chain was obtained from a study of cytotoxic CD8 clonotypes in ibrutinib-treated CLL. Study-wide background: Among the samples, the mean was about 270,000 productive templates and roughly 100,000 productive rearrangements.

Using immunoSEQ multiplex PCR, the repertoire was profiled, and TCRdb retains in-frame clones only, with some absent. Altogether roughly 150,000 clones are present, about 78% being singletons, with the ten largest covering around 5%. Material: PBMCs, obtained after 24 months of ibrutinib treatment. The TCR was taken from a human donor with chronic lymphocytic leukemia.

As DNA, the CDR3 is TGTGCCAGCAGCGTGGGGGGCAAAAACATTCAGTACTTC. As protein: CASSVGGKNIQYF. V gene TRBV9 combines with J gene TRBJ2-4; D is perhaps TRBD2 (6 bases). The germline CDR1 and CDR2 sequences are SGDLS and YYNGEE. Trimming stripped 2 bases from V and 3 bases from J, with 6 bases between. CDR3 length: 13 amino acids.